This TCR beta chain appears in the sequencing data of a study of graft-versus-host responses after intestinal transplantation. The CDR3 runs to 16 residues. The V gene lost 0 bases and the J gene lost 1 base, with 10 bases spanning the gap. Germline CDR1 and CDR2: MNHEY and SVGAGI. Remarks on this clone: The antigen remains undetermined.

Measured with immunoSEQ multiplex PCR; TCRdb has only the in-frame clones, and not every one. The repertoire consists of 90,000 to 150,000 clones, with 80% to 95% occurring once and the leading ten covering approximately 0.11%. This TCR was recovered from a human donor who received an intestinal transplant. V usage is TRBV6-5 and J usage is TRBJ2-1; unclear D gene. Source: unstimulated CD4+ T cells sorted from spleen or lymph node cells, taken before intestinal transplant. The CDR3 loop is CASSYSQRPSYNEQFF. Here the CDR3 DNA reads TGTGCCAGCAGTTACTCTCAGCGTCCTTCCTACAATGAGCAGTTCTTC.